The 24 T cell receptor beta chains below were found in one sample sequenced in a study of T-cell reconstitution after alpha-beta-depleted transplantation in children. The TCRbeta library was prepared with unique molecular identifiers. TCRdb processed the PCR reads anew with MiXCR; each CDR3 protein has one entry. The sample yields around 450,000 distinct CDR3 sequences, about 17% seen once. The sequencing used PBMCs, mostly from graft donor cells, collected 360 days after TCRalphabeta/CD19-depleted stem cell transplant. The origin of the receptors is a boy in the first two years of life who had a stem cell transplant for Wiskott-Aldrich syndrome, so the T cells may come from the graft donor.

The V and J genes are TRBV5-1 and TRBJ1-2; D is undetermined. V lost 0 bases and J lost 2, with 20 bases in between. CDR1 and CDR2 from the germline V gene are SGHRS and YFSETQ. This CDR3 is built from 18 residues. The CDR3 coding sequence is TGCGCCAGCAGCTTGGGGTTTGGAAACGTCTTGGCCAACTATGGCTACACCTTC. Encoded protein: CASSLGFGNVLANYGYTF.

The rearrangement uses TRBV4-1 and TRBJ1-1, with 9 bases aligning to TRBD1. V lost 6 bases and J lost 4; bases outside the gene matches: 6. This CDR3 contains 14 residues. The germline CDR1 and CDR2 sequences are MGHRA and YSYEKL. CDR3 DNA sequence: TGCGCCAGCAGAGCCGGACAGGGGTCCACTGAAGCTTTCTTT. Its protein is CASRAGQGSTEAFF.

This clonotype was seen only a few times. The V gene is TRBV6-1, the J gene TRBJ2-7, with TRBD1 identical over 9 bases. The V and J ends lost 6 bases and 3 bases, in that order; junction bases with no gene match: 18. CDR1 and CDR2 from the germline V gene are MNHNS and SASEGT. This CDR3 is built from 18 residues. In nucleotides, the CDR3 is TGTGCCAGCAGCAAGAAAAGGGACAGGGTCCTCAGGGGCTACGAGCAGTACTTC. It yields the protein CASSKKRDRVLRGYEQYF.

V usage is TRBV3-1 and J usage is TRBJ2-5, with 8 bases lining up with TRBD2. Germline lookup yields CDR1 LGHDT and CDR2 YNNKEL (reference sequence). The J segment lost 4 bases and the V segment lost 4 bases, leaving 5 bases of the junction unmatched. CDR3 length: 14 amino acids. The DNA for the CDR3 is TGTGCCAGCAGCCGTCGGCTAGCGGGAGAGACCCAGTACTTC. Translating gives CASSRRLAGETQYF.

The table lists this clonotype with a few counts. The chain recombines TRBV6-5 with TRBJ2-1, with 8 positions matching TRBD2. Germline CDR1 is MNHEY and CDR2 is SVGAGI. CDR3 length: 16 residues. The junction had 5 bases not matched to a gene; V was cut back by 4 bases and J by 0 bases. This CDR3 is CASSSREGPSYNEQFF. The DNA of the CDR3 is TGTGCCAGCAGTTCCCGGGAGGGCCCCTCCTACAATGAGCAGTTCTTC.

This clonotype was detected only a few times. The DNA for the CDR3 is TGCAGCGTTCCAGGGGAAGGGAGCACTGAAGCTTTCTTT. Its protein is CSVPGEGSTEAFF. The J gene is TRBJ1-1, the V gene TRBV29-1, with a weak D call TRBD1 (6 bases). Germline-derived CDR1 and CDR2 are SQVTM and ANQGSEA. The V end lost 5 bases, the J end lost 4 bases, and 14 bases lay between the germline ends. The CDR3 contains 13 residues.

The sample holds a few counts of this clonotype. This chain joins TRBV7-8 and TRBJ2-7, with 7 bases aligning to TRBD1. This CDR3 spans 16 amino acids. Germline values: CDR1 SGHVS, CDR2 FQNEAQ. The V gene end was trimmed by 4 bases and the J gene end by 2 bases; junction bases not matched to a gene: 11. The CDR3 sequence: CASSSLGTANPYEQYF. CDR3 coding DNA: TGTGCCAGCAGCTCCCTGGGGACAGCTAACCCCTACGAGCAGTACTTC. The full variable domain, with the rest looked up from reference TRBV7-8 and TRBJ2-7, is GAGVSQSPRYKVAKRGQDVALRCDPISGHVSLFWYQQALGQGPEFLTYFQNEAQLDKSGLPSDRFFAERPEGSVSTLKIQRTQQEDSAVYLCASSSLGTANPYEQYFGPGTRLTVT.

In this sample, this clonotype turned up a few times. The gene calls are TRBV4-1 and TRBJ1-6, with D maybe TRBD1 (6 bases). The CDR3 has 14 residues. Trimming took off 8 bases at V and 5 bases at J, with 13 bases between the two ends. Germline CDR1 reads MGHRA; CDR2 reads YSYEKL. The CDR3 bases are TGCGCCAGCCGTTCAGGGGAGAATAATTCACCCCTCCACTTT. Its protein is CASRSGENNSPLHF.

The genes are TRBV7-9 and TRBJ2-5; D is possibly TRBD2 (7 bases). CDR1 is SEHNR and CDR2 is FQNEAQ in the germline V gene (reference sequence). This CDR3 has 13 residues. The V and J ends lost 6 bases and 6 bases respectively, with 14 bases between them. This chain's CDR3 is CASSPPGGQTQYF. The DNA for the CDR3 is TGTGCCAGCAGTCCCCCCGGGGGGCAGACCCAGTACTTC.

This clonotype turned up a few times. The DNA for the CDR3 is TGCAGTGCTAGCGGGCCCTACAATGAGCAGTTCTTC. Protein product: CSASGPYNEQFF. The chain joins TRBV20-1 to TRBJ2-1; D gene ambiguous. There are 12 residues in the CDR3. Trimming took off 3 bases at V and 2 bases at J, with 5 bases between the two ends. Germline loops: CDR1 DFQATT, CDR2 SNEGSKA (reference sequence).

A few counts support this clonotype. One end of the junction does not line up with germline, which may come from a read error. The chain carries TRBV4-2 and TRBJ2-1, with D perhaps TRBD2 (6 bases). The CDR3 sequence is 16 residues long. Germline CDR1 is LGHNA and CDR2 is YNFKEQ. The CDR3 bases are TGTGCCAGCAGCCAAGATCGAAGGGACTCCCACAATGAGCAGTTCTTC. Translation gives CASSQDRRDSHNEQFF.

This clonotype was seen more than once but under ten times. This rearrangement joins TRBV15 to TRBJ2-4; tentative D call: TRBD2 (6 bases). Germline V gene sequence: CDR1 LNHNV, CDR2 YYDKDF (reference sequence). This CDR3 contains 15 residues. V dropped 5 bases and J dropped 1 base, with 12 bases sitting between them. The CDR3 nucleotides read TGTGCCACCAGCCGGGGACTTCTCGCCAAAAACATTCAGTACTTC. It encodes CATSRGLLAKNIQYF.

This clonotype came up a few times. V and J are TRBV24-1 and TRBJ2-3; D is uncertain. This CDR3 is 14 amino acids long. Germline V gene lookup returns CDR1 KGHDR and CDR2 SFDVKD. V lost 4 bases to trimming and J lost 2 bases, with 9 bases between them. The CDR3 sequence is CATSETGSTDTQYF. The DNA for the CDR3 is TGTGCCACCAGTGAGACCGGTTCCACAGATACGCAGTATTTT.

The chain employs TRBV24-1 and TRBJ2-1; 7 positions match TRBD2. V lost 5 bases, J lost 9 bases, and 6 bases stayed unmatched. The V gene's germline CDR1 is KGHDR and CDR2 SFDVKD. The CDR3 sequence is 13 residues long. The DNA for the CDR3 is TGTGCCACCAGTGGGTGGCGGGAGCCTGAGCAGTTCTTC. Translation gives CATSGWREPEQFF.

In this sample, this clonotype turned up a few times. The V call is TRBV28, the J call TRBJ2-1; 7 positions match TRBD2. After removal of 4 bases from V and 13 bases from J, the junction contained 16 bases not matched to a gene. This CDR3 has 15 residues. Germline V gives CDR1 MDHEN, CDR2 SYDVKM. The CDR3 sequence: CASSSGLTIDLPQFF. In DNA, the CDR3 is TGTGCCAGCAGTTCGGGACTAACTATAGATTTGCCCCAGTTCTTC.

The chain has TRBV12-3 or TRBV12-4 and TRBJ1-1; the D gene is possibly TRBD1 (5 bases). The CDR3 covers 15 residues. V lost 5 bases, J lost 1 base, and 14 bases lay in between. CDR3 sequence reads: CASSLAGYGNTEAFF. CDR3 nucleotides: TGTGCCAGCAGTCTGGCAGGGTACGGGAACACTGAAGCTTTCTTT.

This chain joins TRBV27 and TRBJ2-4; 8 nucleotides line up with TRBD2. This CDR3 has 12 amino acids. Germline CDR1 is MNHEY and CDR2 is SMNVEV (reference sequence). Unmatched junction bases numbered 4, after V lost 8 bases and J lost 7 bases. The CDR3 nucleotides are TGTGCCAGCGGGTTAGCGGGGAACATTCAGTACTTC. It specifies CASGLAGNIQYF.

The rearrangement joins TRBV5-1 to TRBJ2-2; D gene unclear. The V gene lost 5 bases and the J gene lost 3 bases, with 20 bases spanning the gap. CDR1 SGHRS and CDR2 YFSETQ come from the germline V gene. This CDR3 spans 17 amino acids. This chain's CDR3 is CASSFIFGEEDTGELFF. The CDR3 region has the DNA TGCGCCAGCAGTTTCATTTTTGGGGAAGAGGACACCGGGGAGCTGTTTTTT.

This sequence joins TRBV2 and TRBJ2-7, with a tentative D call TRBD1 (5 bases). This CDR3 contains 14 residues. Trimming took off 6 bases at V and 3 bases at J, with 15 bases between the two ends. CDR1 SNHLY and CDR2 FYNNEI come from the germline V gene. CDR3 in amino acids: CASSDATEGYEQYF. As DNA, the CDR3 is TGTGCCAGCAGCGACGCGACAGAAGGCTACGAGCAGTACTTC.

This clonotype was detected once. The V and J genes are TRBV20-1 and TRBJ2-1; no clear D. Trimming took 6 bases from V and 2 from J, leaving 17 bases between them. The germline V gene has CDR1 DFQATT and CDR2 SNEGSKA (reference sequence). This CDR3 spans 15 amino acids. The CDR3 is CSAALLPSPYNEQFF. CDR3 nucleotide sequence: TGCAGTGCGGCCTTGCTCCCCTCCCCCTACAATGAGCAGTTCTTC.

Many counts were recorded for this clonotype. V gene TRBV5-6 combines with J gene TRBJ2-3; 8 nucleotides agree with TRBD2. V was pared by 4 bases and J by 4 bases, with 5 bases of the junction left unmatched. CDR1 and CDR2 from the germline V gene are SGHDT and YYEEEE. This CDR3 contains 14 residues. CDR3 region: CASSHSGTSDTQYF. As DNA, the CDR3 is TGTGCCAGCAGCCATAGCGGGACCTCAGATACGCAGTATTTT. Looking up the rest from reference TRBV5-6 and TRBJ2-3 gives the full variable domain: DAGVTQSPTHLIKTRGQQVTLRCSPKSGHDTVSWYQQALGQGPQFIFQYYEEEERQRGNFPDRFSGHQFPNYSSELNVNALLLGDSALYLCASSHSGTSDTQYFGPGTRLTVL.

The chain carries TRBV7-2 and TRBJ2-5, with 8 bases aligning to TRBD1. Germline loops: CDR1 SGHTA, CDR2 FQGNSA. J was trimmed by 4 bases and V by 4 bases; bases with no gene match: 8. This CDR3 has 15 residues. CDR3 in amino acids: CASSYGQGRGETQYF. Written as DNA, the CDR3 is TGTGCCAGCAGCTACGGACAGGGAAGGGGAGAGACCCAGTACTTC.

The rearrangement uses TRBV18 and TRBJ2-1, with TRBD2 matching over 12 bases. With V trimmed by 3 bases and J by 0 bases, 3 bases remained unmatched. Germline assignment: CDR1 KGHSH and CDR2 LQKENI. CDR3 length equals 17 residues. The CDR3 loop reads CASSPPTSGSSYNEQFF. CDR3 nucleotides: TGTGCCAGCTCACCCCCGACTAGCGGGAGCTCCTACAATGAGCAGTTCTTC.

V gene TRBV10-3 combines with J gene TRBJ1-6; D gene unclear. In germline, CDR1 is ENHRY, CDR2 SYGVKD. Trimming took 0 bases from V and 9 from J, leaving 9 bases between them. This CDR3 is 14 amino acids long. CDR3 sequence: CAISESIAGSPLHF. DNA for the CDR3: TGTGCCATCAGTGAGTCGATTGCAGGTTCACCCCTCCACTTT.